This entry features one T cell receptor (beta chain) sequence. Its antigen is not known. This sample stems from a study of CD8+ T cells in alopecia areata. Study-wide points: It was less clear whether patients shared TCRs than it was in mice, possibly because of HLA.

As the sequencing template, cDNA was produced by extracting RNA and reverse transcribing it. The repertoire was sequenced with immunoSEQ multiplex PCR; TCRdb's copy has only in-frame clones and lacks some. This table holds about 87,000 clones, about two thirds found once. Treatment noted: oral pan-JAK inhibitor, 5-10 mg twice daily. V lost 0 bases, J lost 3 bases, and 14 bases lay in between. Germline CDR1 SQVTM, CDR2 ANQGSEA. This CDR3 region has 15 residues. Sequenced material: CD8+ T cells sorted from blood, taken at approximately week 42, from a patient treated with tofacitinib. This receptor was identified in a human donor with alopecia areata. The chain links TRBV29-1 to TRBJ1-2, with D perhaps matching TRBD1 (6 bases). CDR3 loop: CSVEDHRGGDYGYTF. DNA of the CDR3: TGCAGCGTTGAAGATCATAGGGGGGGCGACTATGGCTACACCTTC.